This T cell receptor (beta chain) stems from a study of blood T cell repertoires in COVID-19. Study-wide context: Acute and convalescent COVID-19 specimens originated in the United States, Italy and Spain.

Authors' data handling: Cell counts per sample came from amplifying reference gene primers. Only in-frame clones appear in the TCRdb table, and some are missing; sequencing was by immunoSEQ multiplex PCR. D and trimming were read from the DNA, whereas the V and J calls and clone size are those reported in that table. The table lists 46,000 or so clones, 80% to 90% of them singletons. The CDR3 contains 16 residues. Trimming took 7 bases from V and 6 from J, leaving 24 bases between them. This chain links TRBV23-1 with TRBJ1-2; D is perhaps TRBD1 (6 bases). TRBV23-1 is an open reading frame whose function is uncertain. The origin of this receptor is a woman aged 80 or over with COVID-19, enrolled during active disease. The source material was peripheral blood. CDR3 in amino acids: CASNPPPWGGPDGYTF. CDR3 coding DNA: TGCGCCAGCAACCCCCCGCCATGGGGGGGCCCAGATGGCTACACCTTC.